This T cell receptor (beta chain) originates from a study of a mutant IDH1 vaccine in newly diagnosed glioma. At the level of the study: Onset of vaccination occurred 4-6 weeks following radiotherapy alone, or with temozolomide cycles.

The repertoire was sequenced with immunoSEQ multiplex PCR; TCRdb's copy has only in-frame clones and lacks some. The table shows 39,000 or so clones, with approximately 78% occurring only once. Documented time point: week 5, during vaccination. Vaccine doses each comprised 300 ug of mutant IDH1 20-mer peptide, with topical imiquimod. Turning to this clone: Its antigen is currently unknown.

V was pared by 0 bases and J by 3 bases, with 11 bases between. Looked up from germline, CDR1 is MNHEY and CDR2 is SVGAGI. CDR3 length: 15 amino acids. This TCR was recovered from a man in his forties with glioma. Sequencing used PBMCs, obtained from a glioma patient whose treatment included an IDH1 peptide vaccine. The gene calls are TRBV6-5 and TRBJ1-1, with no clear D. The CDR3, as DNA: TGTGCCAGCAGTTACTCAGTTGGCAGATACACTGAAGCTTTCTTT. Translating it yields CASSYSVGRYTEAFF.